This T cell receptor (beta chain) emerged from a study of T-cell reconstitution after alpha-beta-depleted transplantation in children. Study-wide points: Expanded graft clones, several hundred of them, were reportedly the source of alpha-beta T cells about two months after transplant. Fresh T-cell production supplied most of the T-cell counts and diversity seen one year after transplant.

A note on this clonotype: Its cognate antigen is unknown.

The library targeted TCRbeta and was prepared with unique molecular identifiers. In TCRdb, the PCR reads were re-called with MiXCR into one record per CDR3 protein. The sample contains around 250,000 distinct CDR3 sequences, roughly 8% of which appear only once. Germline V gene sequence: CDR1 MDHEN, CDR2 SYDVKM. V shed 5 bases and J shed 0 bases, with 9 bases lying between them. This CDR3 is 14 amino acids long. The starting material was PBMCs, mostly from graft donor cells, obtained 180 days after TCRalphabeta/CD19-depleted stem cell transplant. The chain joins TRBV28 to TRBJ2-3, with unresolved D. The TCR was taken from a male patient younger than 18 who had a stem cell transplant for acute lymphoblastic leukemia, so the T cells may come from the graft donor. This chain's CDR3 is CASSTRASTDTQYF. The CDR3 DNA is TGTGCCAGCAGTACCCGTGCTAGCACAGATACGCAGTATTTT.